A selection of T cell receptor beta chains follows, all from one sample in a study of OX40 agonist ivuxolimab in advanced cancers. The protocol was immunoSEQ multiplex PCR, while the TCRdb copy is restricted to in-frame clones and leaves out a portion. Among around 80,000 clones listed, around 85% were seen once. The sample consisted of CD4+ or CD8+ T cells sorted from blood, taken in a trial of the OX40 agonist ivuxolimab. These receptors were taken from an adult with an advanced solid tumor such as melanoma, head and neck, liver or kidney cancer. Both conserved end residues are part of each CDR3. Each record gives: J gene, D gene, clone size, V gene, CDR3 protein, CDR3 DNA. The D gene is left open where the match is weak. Some rows mark clone size as missing; the rest say once, few, many or name a class of expanded clone.

J: TRBJ2-7; D: TRBD2; size: few; V: TRBV7-2; CDR3: CASSLDLERGAREQYF; DNA: TGTGCCAGCAGCTTAGACCTCGAGCGGGGGGCACGTGAGCAGTACTTC
J: TRBJ2-7; D: NA; size: NA; V: TRBV21-1; CDR3: CASSKPGLQYF; DNA: TGTGCCAGCAGCAAACCGGGTTTGCAGTACTTC
J: TRBJ1-6; D: NA; size: NA; V: TRBV6-5; CDR3: CASRELNRVSPLHF; DNA: TGTGCCAGCAGGGAACTCAACAGGGTTTCACCCCTCCACTTT
J: TRBJ2-5; D: NA; size: NA; V: TRBV27; CDR3: CASSFEGVAGGTETQYF; DNA: TGTGCCAGCAGTTTCGAGGGGGTTGCAGGTGGTACGGAGACCCAGTACTTC
J: TRBJ1-1; D: TRBD1; size: NA; V: TRBV7-2; CDR3: CASSLEGDREAFF; DNA: TGTGCCAGCAGCTTAGAGGGGGACAGGGAAGCTTTCTTT
J: TRBJ1-2; D: TRBD1; size: NA; V: TRBV5-4; CDR3: CASIPGGTENYGYTF; DNA: TGTGCCAGCATCCCGGGTGGGACAGAGAACTATGGCTACACCTTC
J: TRBJ1-2; D: NA; size: few; V: TRBV11-2; CDR3: CASSFNSYGYTF; DNA: TGTGCCAGCAGCTTCAACAGCTATGGCTACACCTTC
J: TRBJ2-7; D: NA; size: NA; V: TRBV6-7; CDR3: CASRCTGTILAEQYF; DNA: TGTGCCAGCAGATGCACCGGGACAATATTGGCCGAGCAGTACTTC
J: TRBJ1-6; D: TRBD1; size: NA; V: TRBV7-2; CDR3: CASSTTPNRGLYNSPLHF; DNA: TGTGCCAGCAGCACAACTCCTAACAGGGGCCTTTATAATTCACCCCTCCACTTT
J: TRBJ2-2; D: NA; size: NA; V: TRBV28; CDR3: CASRQDSHTGELFF; DNA: TGTGCCAGCAGACAGGACTCACACACCGGGGAGCTGTTTTTT
J: TRBJ2-7; D: TRBD1; size: NA; V: TRBV18; CDR3: CASSPGTGIYEQYF; DNA: TGTGCCAGCTCACCCGGGACAGGGATTTACGAGCAGTACTTC
J: TRBJ2-1; D: NA; size: NA; V: TRBV7-9; CDR3: CASSLPLRGPYNEQFF; DNA: TGTGCCAGCAGCCTACCGCTCAGAGGGCCCTACAATGAGCAGTTCTTC
J: TRBJ2-1; D: NA; size: NA; V: TRBV6-1; CDR3: CASSAPGGDRRQFF; DNA: TGTGCCAGCAGTGCCCCTGGGGGAGACAGGAGGCAGTTCTTC
J: TRBJ2-6; D: NA; size: NA; V: TRBV7-9; CDR3: CASSLGGTGANVLTF; DNA: TGTGCCAGCAGCTTAGGGGGGACTGGGGCCAACGTCCTGACTTTC
J: TRBJ2-3; D: NA; size: NA; V: TRBV28; CDR3: CASRPQGTDTQYF; DNA: TGTGCCAGCAGACCCCAAGGGACCGATACGCAGTATTTT
J: TRBJ1-3; D: NA; size: NA; V: TRBV5-1; CDR3: CASSVSGSSGNTIYF; DNA: TGCGCCAGCAGCGTGTCAGGGTCATCTGGAAACACCATATATTTT
J: TRBJ1-5; D: NA; size: NA; V: TRBV7-2; CDR3: CASRTAGAGAQHF; DNA: TGTGCCAGCAGGACCGCGGGGGCCGGGGCCCAGCATTTT
J: TRBJ2-5; D: TRBD2; size: NA; V: TRBV5-1; CDR3: CASSPGTNQETQYF; DNA: TGCGCCAGCAGCCCAGGGACTAACCAAGAGACCCAGTACTTC
J: TRBJ2-5; D: NA; size: NA; V: TRBV7-2; CDR3: CASSLGVETQYF; DNA: TGTGCCAGCAGCTTGGGTGTGGAGACCCAGTACTTC
J: TRBJ1-5; D: NA; size: NA; V: TRBV6-1; CDR3: CASSEEGLRQPQHF; DNA: TGTGCCAGCAGTGAGGAGGGATTACGGCAGCCCCAGCATTTT
J: TRBJ1-1; D: NA; size: once; V: TRBV7-3; CDR3: CASSLEGLGNTEAFF; DNA: TGTGCCAGCAGCTTAGAGGGGTTGGGGAACACTGAAGCTTTCTTT
J: TRBJ2-7; D: NA; size: NA; V: TRBV6-5; CDR3: CASSLTGAREQYF; DNA: TGTGCCAGCAGCCTGACGGGGGCGCGGGAGCAGTACTTC
J: TRBJ1-6; D: NA; size: NA; V: TRBV7-9; CDR3: CASSATGISYNSPLHF; DNA: TGTGCCAGCAGCGCCACGGGGATCTCCTATAATTCACCCCTCCACTTT
J: TRBJ2-3; D: TRBD2; size: NA; V: TRBV19; CDR3: CASSIKGRDTDTQYF; DNA: TGTGCCAGTAGTATTAAGGGGAGGGATACAGATACGCAGTATTTT
J: TRBJ2-7; D: NA; size: NA; V: TRBV28; CDR3: CASSSWQAYEQYF; DNA: TGTGCCAGCAGTTCCTGGCAGGCCTACGAGCAGTACTTC
J: TRBJ2-7; D: TRBD1; size: NA; V: TRBV4-2; CDR3: CASSQDDVSGGFYEQYF; DNA: TGTGCCAGCAGCCAAGATGACGTGTCAGGGGGCTTCTACGAGCAGTACTTC
J: TRBJ2-5; D: NA; size: NA; V: TRBV6-6; CDR3: CASNLARHGTQYF; DNA: TGTGCCAGCAACCTGGCCCGCCACGGAACCCAGTACTTC
J: TRBJ2-6; D: NA; size: NA; V: TRBV2; CDR3: CASMTRALGANVLTF; DNA: TGTGCCAGCATGACAAGGGCGCTTGGGGCCAACGTCCTGACTTTC
J: TRBJ2-2; D: TRBD2; size: once; V: TRBV2; CDR3: CASTASGANTGELFF; DNA: TGTGCCAGCACGGCTAGCGGGGCGAACACCGGGGAGCTGTTTTTT
J: TRBJ1-2; D: NA; size: NA; V: TRBV28; CDR3: CASRFPGRARGGYTF; DNA: TGTGCCAGCAGGTTCCCAGGACGAGCTAGAGGGGGCTACACCTTC
J: TRBJ1-2; D: TRBD1; size: NA; V: TRBV5-1; CDR3: CASSFQGGGYTF; DNA: TGCGCCAGCAGCTTTCAGGGGGGAGGCTACACCTTC
J: TRBJ2-1; D: TRBD1; size: NA; V: TRBV10-3; CDR3: CATRGQGSSYNEQFF; DNA: TGTGCCACACGAGGACAGGGGAGCTCCTACAATGAGCAGTTCTTC
J: TRBJ1-2; D: TRBD1; size: NA; V: TRBV7-2; CDR3: CASSPRSGGAYGYTF; DNA: TGTGCCAGCAGCCCGCGCTCAGGGGGCGCTTATGGCTACACCTTC